The TCR beta chain described here comes from a study of cytomegalovirus exposure and HLA in healthy donors. PCR amplification relied on 60 Vbeta primers (plus 13 Jbeta primers). Some clones are missing from TCRdb's copy, which holds only in-frame ones; the method was immunoSEQ multiplex PCR. The data hold approximately 70,000 clones, with 65% to 70% observed a single time. Donors consisted of healthy bone marrow donors. This clone was seen only a few times. Its antigen is not identified. Findings and limits, study-wide: Reports indicated that the classifier achieved high specificity and sensitivity in diagnosing cytomegalovirus status.

Germline CDR1 reads SGHTA; CDR2 reads FQGNSA. V was clipped by 7 bases and J by 5 bases; unmatched bases: 15. The CDR3 totals 16 residues. Sequenced material: PBMCs. The V call is TRBV7-2, the J call TRBJ1-1; 8 bases map to TRBD1. The receptor's source is a male donor in good health and CMV-seropositive. CDR3 nucleotides: TGTGCCAGCACCGCCGGACAGGGCAAAGGCGGAACTGAAGCTTTCTTT. Translating it yields CASTAGQGKGGTEAFF. The full variable domain, completed using reference TRBV7-2 and TRBJ1-1, is GAGVSQSPSNKVTEKGKDVELRCDPISGHTALYWYRQSLGQGLEFLIYFQGNSAPDKSGLPSDRFSAERTGGSVSTLTIQRTQQEDSAVYLCASTAGQGKGGTEAFFGQGTRLTVV.